This TCR beta chain was recovered during a study of graft-versus-host responses after intestinal transplantation. Looked up from germline, CDR1 is MGHRA and CDR2 is YSYEKL. The V gene end was trimmed by 0 bases and the J gene end by 5 bases; junction bases not matched to a gene: 11. The CDR3 has 19 residues. Produced via immunoSEQ multiplex PCR; TCRdb's table is partial and in-frame only. The data show some 110,000 clones, approximately 94% seen once. Comments on this clone: No antigen is known for it.

The origin of this receptor is a human donor who was the organ donor for an intestinal transplant. Sample: unstimulated CD4+ T cells sorted from spleen or lymph node cells, taken before transplant. The rearrangement uses TRBV4-1 and TRBJ2-1; 12 bases are a match to TRBD2. The CDR3 is CASSQDLYLAGGKNNEQFF. The CDR3 DNA sequence: TGCGCCAGCAGCCAAGATCTTTATCTAGCGGGAGGGAAAAACAATGAGCAGTTCTTC.